A selection of T cell receptor beta chains follows, all from one sample in a study of shared clonotypes between healthy human individuals. Produced via immunoSEQ multiplex PCR; TCRdb's table is partial and in-frame only. Here the sample spans more than 2,000,000 clones, over 85% being singletons. The sample was naive CD4+ T cells from PBMCs. Receptors originate from a man aged 18 to 35 in good health. Some clones in this sample may be carry-over from other donors' samples. The CDR3 runs from the conserved cysteine through the conserved F or W. A D gene is named only where the DNA matches it firmly. Some rows mark clone size as missing; the rest say once, few, many or name a class of expanded clone.

>14|TRBJ2-7|-|TRBD2|TRBV9
CASSDGLAGYEQYF
TGTGCCAGCAGTGATGGGCTAGCGGGCTACGAGCAGTACTTC
>15|TRBJ2-1|-|-|TRBV18
CASSPGLVLSNEQFF
TGTGCCAGCTCACCAGGGCTAGTTCTCTCCAATGAGCAGTTCTTC
>16|TRBJ2-2|-|TRBD2|TRBV5-8
CASSSLAGADTGELFF
TGTGCCAGCAGCTCGTTAGCGGGAGCGGACACCGGGGAGCTGTTTTTT
>18|TRBJ1-5|-|-|TRBV6-1
CASSELGARASSNQPQHF
TGTGCCAGCAGTGAATTGGGGGCCAGGGCCTCAAGCAATCAGCCCCAGCATTTT
>13|TRBJ1-1|-|-|TRBV6-5
CASSYSRVGAAFF
TGTGCCAGCAGTTACTCGCGCGTAGGGGCAGCTTTCTTT
>12|TRBJ2-5|-|-|TRBV28
CEPNRLQETQYF
TGTGAACCCAACAGGCTCCAAGAGACCCAGTACTTC
>14|TRBJ2-3|-|-|TRBV19
CASKSALPTDTQYF
TGTGCCAGTAAGTCGGCGCTTCCCACAGATACGCAGTATTTT
>15|TRBJ1-1|-|-|TRBV27
CASSLSRFGGSEAFF
TGTGCCAGCAGTTTATCTCGGTTCGGAGGGAGTGAAGCTTTCTTT
>17|TRBJ2-4|-|-|TRBV7-9
CASSLVGGADAKNIQYF
TGTGCCAGCAGCTTAGTTGGGGGCGCAGATGCCAAAAACATTCAGTACTTC
>14|TRBJ2-7|-|-|TRBV7-2
CASSQDPAVYEQYF
TGTGCCAGCAGCCAGGACCCGGCGGTCTACGAGCAGTACTTC
>15|TRBJ1-2|-|-|TRBV18
CASSPGALSNYGYTF
TGTGCCAGCTCACCAGGGGCGCTTTCTAACTATGGCTACACCTTC
>14|TRBJ2-7|-|TRBD1|TRBV5-6
CASSFGQGFYEQYF
TGTGCCAGCAGCTTCGGACAGGGATTCTACGAGCAGTACTTC
>15|TRBJ2-7|-|TRBD2|TRBV19
CASRIGTSGVYEQYF
TGTGCCAGTCGGATTGGGACTAGCGGAGTTTACGAGCAGTACTTC
>12|TRBJ2-1|-|-|TRBV28
CASSSNYNEQFF
TGTGCCAGCAGTTCTAATTACAATGAGCAGTTCTTC
>15|TRBJ2-3|few|TRBD2|TRBV9
CASSVGSGRTDTQYF
TGTGCCAGCAGCGTAGGTAGCGGGAGGACAGATACGCAGTATTTT
>16|TRBJ2-5|once|-|TRBV5-5
CASSLAKGPRGETQYF
TGTGCCAGCAGCTTGGCCAAGGGCCCCAGGGGAGAGACCCAGTACTTC
>14|TRBJ2-2|-|-|TRBV19
CASSSTDNTGELFF
TGTGCCAGTAGCTCGACAGATAACACCGGGGAGCTGTTTTTT
>14|TRBJ1-2|-|-|TRBV6-5
CASGGAQGLKGYTF
TGTGCCAGCGGGGGGGCACAGGGATTGAAAGGCTACACCTTC
>13|TRBJ1-2|-|TRBD1|TRBV10-3
CAISIQGGDGYTF
TGTGCCATCAGCATACAGGGGGGGGATGGCTACACCTTC
>15|TRBJ2-1|once|TRBD2|TRBV9
CASSVRVGGPDEQFF
TGTGCCAGCAGCGTAAGAGTGGGAGGGCCAGATGAGCAGTTCTTC
>15|TRBJ2-6|-|-|TRBV7-9
CASSWPRPGANVLTF
TGTGCCAGCAGTTGGCCCCGGCCTGGGGCCAACGTCCTGACTTTC
>13|TRBJ2-1|-|-|TRBV2
CASMRTGYNEQFF
TGTGCCAGCATGAGGACCGGGTACAATGAGCAGTTCTTC
>17|TRBJ2-3|-|TRBD2|TRBV19
CASSPRTSGRITDTQYF
TGTGCCAGTAGTCCCCGGACTAGCGGGAGGATCACAGATACGCAGTATTTT
>16|TRBJ2-3|-|TRBD2|TRBV5-6
CASSPLLAGASDTQYF
TGTGCCAGCAGCCCCCTACTAGCGGGGGCCTCAGATACGCAGTATTTT
>16|TRBJ2-5|-|-|TRBV9
CASSVAGAGAGETQYF
TGTGCCAGCAGCGTAGCTGGGGCAGGGGCTGGGGAGACCCAGTACTTC
>11|TRBJ1-1|-|-|TRBV6-1
CAIQTGTEAFF
TGTGCCATCCAGACAGGCACTGAAGCTTTCTTT
>15|TRBJ2-1|-|-|TRBV19
CASSIRRGTGNEQFF
TGTGCCAGTAGTATTCGTCGCGGAACCGGGAATGAGCAGTTCTTC
>12|TRBJ2-3|-|-|TRBV9
CASSGGGDTQYF
TGTGCCAGCAGCGGTGGCGGAGATACGCAGTATTTT
>11|TRBJ2-7|-|-|TRBV10-3
CAISEWRDRYF
TGTGCCATCAGTGAATGGAGGGATCGGTACTTC
>13|TRBJ1-5|-|-|TRBV30
CAWSARANQPQHF
TGTGCCTGGAGTGCCAGAGCCAATCAGCCCCAGCATTTT
>15|TRBJ2-1|-|TRBD1|TRBV2
CASSTGVPSYNEQFF
TGTGCCAGCAGCACAGGGGTCCCCTCCTACAATGAGCAGTTCTTC
>14|TRBJ1-2|once|-|TRBV6-5
CASSSRTQNYGYTF
TGTGCCAGCAGCTCCCGGACACAGAACTATGGCTACACCTTC
>13|TRBJ1-1|-|-|TRBV30
CAITGPSNTEAFF
TGTGCCATTACCGGGCCCTCGAACACTGAAGCTTTCTTT
>15|TRBJ1-6|-|-|TRBV5-1
CASSSFSGWDSPLHF
TGCGCCAGCAGCTCTTTTTCAGGGTGGGATTCACCCCTCCACTTT
>13|TRBJ2-5|-|TRBD1|TRBV5-1
CASSTGQGETQYF
TGCGCCAGCAGCACCGGACAGGGTGAGACCCAGTACTTC
>15|TRBJ1-2|-|-|TRBV28
CASSSPGTDNYGYTF
TGTGCCAGCAGTTCCCCCGGGACGGATAACTATGGCTACACCTTC
>13|TRBJ2-3|-|TRBD2|TRBV29-1
CSVVVGGPDTQYF
TGCAGCGTTGTTGTGGGAGGGCCAGATACGCAGTATTTT
>17|TRBJ2-2|once|-|TRBV18
CASSTAPSGQITGELFF
TGTGCCAGCTCAACAGCTCCGTCAGGGCAAATCACCGGGGAGCTGTTTTTT
>13|TRBJ2-5|few|-|TRBV18
CASSPGRQETQYF
TGTGCCAGCTCACCAGGCAGGCAAGAGACCCAGTACTTC
>13|TRBJ1-1|-|-|TRBV7-3
CASSLSWGTEAFF
TGTGCCAGCAGCTTAAGCTGGGGGACTGAAGCTTTCTTT
>14|TRBJ2-3|-|-|TRBV27
CASSLVTPPDTQYF
TGTGCCAGCAGTTTAGTGACTCCCCCAGATACGCAGTATTTT
>14|TRBJ1-1|once|-|TRBV5-1
CASSLDSPNTEAFF
TGCGCCAGCAGCCTGGACAGCCCCAACACTGAAGCTTTCTTT
>17|TRBJ2-6|once|-|TRBV19
CASSIDHRSSGANVLTF
TGTGCCAGTAGTATAGACCACAGGAGCTCTGGGGCCAACGTCCTGACTTTC
>14|TRBJ1-3|-|-|TRBV30
CAWSQGFSGNTIYF
TGTGCCTGGAGTCAGGGATTCTCTGGAAACACCATATATTTT
>17|TRBJ1-2|-|TRBD1|TRBV11-2
CASSSSRDRVANYGYTF
TGTGCCAGCAGCTCGTCCCGGGACAGGGTCGCTAACTATGGCTACACCTTC
>17|TRBJ1-2|-|TRBD1|TRBV5-1
CASSLEGGRSYIYGYTF
TGCGCCAGCAGCTTGGAAGGGGGCAGGTCCTATATCTATGGCTACACCTTC
>12|TRBJ2-7|-|-|TRBV29-1
CSVEGNLDEQYF
TGCAGCGTTGAAGGGAACCTTGACGAGCAGTACTTC
>15|TRBJ2-2|-|-|TRBV27
CASSLGRGRPGELFF
TGTGCCAGCAGTTTAGGGAGGGGGCGTCCCGGGGAGCTGTTTTTT
>13|TRBJ2-7|-|TRBD1|TRBV19
CASSPDRGNRLYF
TGTGCCAGTAGTCCCGACAGGGGGAATCGATTGTACTTC
>18|TRBJ1-5|-|-|TRBV28
CASSPTGGRLYSNQPQHF
TGTGCCAGCAGTCCAACGGGGGGCAGATTATATAGCAATCAGCCCCAGCATTTT
>14|TRBJ2-7|-|TRBD2|TRBV11-2
CASRDLAGPYEQYF
TGTGCCAGCAGGGACTTAGCGGGTCCTTACGAGCAGTACTTC
>12|TRBJ2-3|once|-|TRBV30
CAWNGGTDTQYF
TGTGCCTGGAATGGGGGAACAGATACGCAGTATTTT
>19|TRBJ2-7|-|-|TRBV4-1
CASSLGLRGGGGRGYEQYF
TGCGCCAGCAGCCTAGGATTGAGGGGAGGAGGGGGCCGGGGCTACGAGCAGTACTTC
>14|TRBJ2-7|-|TRBD1|TRBV19
CASNSGTGSYEQYF
TGTGCCAGTAACTCCGGGACAGGCTCCTACGAGCAGTACTTC
>13|TRBJ1-3|-|-|TRBV11-3
CASSLTSGNTIYF
TGTGCCAGCAGCTTAACCTCTGGAAACACCATATATTTT
>15|TRBJ1-3|-|TRBD1|TRBV27
CASSPDRFSGNTIYF
TGTGCCAGCAGCCCGGACAGGTTCTCTGGAAACACCATATATTTT
>14|TRBJ1-5|-|-|TRBV28
CASSPYYSNQPQHF
TGTGCCAGCAGTCCATATTATAGCAATCAGCCCCAGCATTTT
>16|TRBJ2-3|-|TRBD2|TRBV5-4
CASSVAGGTSTDTQYF
TGTGCCAGCAGCGTCGCGGGAGGCACTAGCACAGATACGCAGTATTTT
>16|TRBJ2-3|-|TRBD1|TRBV30
CAWSARGQGLSDTQYF
TGTGCCTGGAGCGCCCGCGGACAGGGTTTGTCAGATACGCAGTATTTT